Here is one TCR beta chain with its context. The record originates from a study of T cell responses to AZD1222 COVID-19 vaccine. The CDR3 loop spans 15 amino acids. Trimming shortened V by 6 bases and J by 2 bases, and 14 bases separated the two germline ends. Germline lookup yields CDR1 MDHEN and CDR2 SYDVKM. The method was immunoSEQ multiplex PCR; TCRdb's version includes in-frame clones alone and lacks a portion of them. The profile shows roughly 45,000 clones, approximately 80% of them singletons. The gene calls are TRBV28 and TRBJ1-5, with no clear D. This clonotype was sampled from an adult who received the AZD1222 COVID-19 vaccine. Sequencing used peripheral blood, obtained 28 days after the second AZD1222 dose. The chain's CDR3 is CASRPARWGNQPQHF. DNA for the CDR3: TGTGCCAGCAGACCGGCCCGTTGGGGCAATCAGCCCCAGCATTTT.